These 15 T cell receptor beta chains were all obtained from the same sample, sequenced in a study of identical twins. TCRdb recomputed calls from the 5' RACE reads with MiXCR, one row per CDR3 protein. In the table there are under 800,000 distinct CDR3 sequences, about 20% of which are singletons. These same records also appear under a second study, on T cells expressing NK-cell markers.

The sequenced material came from PBMCs. Receptors were obtained from a woman between 18 and 30 years old in good health.

This clonotype was detected ten times or more. The rearrangement joins TRBV7-2 to TRBJ2-7; no definite D call. The CDR3 consists of 14 residues. V was pared by 3 bases and J by 2 bases, with 11 bases between. The germline CDR1 and CDR2 sequences are SGHTA and FQGNSA. CDR3 region: CASSFSLATYEQYF. DNA for the CDR3: TGTGCCAGCAGCTTCTCCCTCGCGACCTACGAGCAGTACTTC.

This clonotype has more than one count but fewer than ten. The CDR3: CSARAKGHPNQPQHF. The CDR3, as DNA: TGCAGTGCTAGAGCGAAGGGACACCCCAATCAGCCCCAGCATTTT. The rearrangement links TRBV20-1 to TRBJ1-5, with a tentative D call TRBD1 (6 bases). Germline CDR1 reads DFQATT; CDR2 reads SNEGSKA (reference sequence). This CDR3 spans 15 amino acids. Trimming removed 1 base from V and 3 bases from J, with 13 bases in between.

This clonotype turned up a few times. This chain joins TRBV4-3 and TRBJ2-7, with D unresolved. The V gene's germline CDR1 is LGHNA and CDR2 YSLEER. There are 13 residues in the CDR3. V was shortened by 3 bases and J by 3 bases, with 9 bases between the two germline ends. The CDR3 loop is CASSQETDYEQYF. The CDR3 DNA is TGCGCCAGCAGCCAGGAAACAGACTACGAGCAGTACTTC.

In its sample, this clonotype was seen a few times. The chain combines TRBV15 with TRBJ2-7, with D unclear. CDR3 length: 15 residues. The V end lost 5 bases, the J end lost 2 bases, and 16 bases lay between the germline ends. In germline, CDR1 is LNHNV, CDR2 YYDKDF (reference sequence). CDR3 nucleotide sequence: TGTGCCACCAGCGAGCCAAGCGCGACACCCTACGAGCAGTACTTC. It yields the protein CATSEPSATPYEQYF.

The chain links TRBV5-1 to TRBJ2-7, with D maybe TRBD1 (6 bases). CDR1 and CDR2 (germline): SGHRS, YFSETQ. The V gene lost 4 bases and the J gene lost 5 bases, with 16 bases spanning the gap. The CDR3 is 14 amino acids. CDR3 amino acids: CASSLRDKGDEQYF. The CDR3 region has the DNA TGCGCCAGCAGCCTCCGGGACAAGGGGGACGAGCAGTACTTC. The complete variable domain, with remaining parts taken from reference TRBV5-1 and TRBJ2-7, reads KAGVTQTPRYLIKTRGQQVTLSCSPISGHRSVSWYQQTPGQGLQFLFEYFSETQRNKGNFPGRFSGRQFSNSRSEMNVSTLELGDSALYLCASSLRDKGDEQYFGPGTRLTVT.

V usage is TRBV11-2 and J usage is TRBJ2-5, with 8 bases lining up with TRBD2. V trimming: 8 bases; J trimming: 8 bases; junction bases outside the gene matches: 4. The CDR3 sequence is 11 residues long. Germline loops: CDR1 SGHAT, CDR2 FQNNGV. The CDR3 loop is CASELAATQYF. CDR3 DNA sequence: TGTGCCAGCGAACTAGCGGCAACCCAGTACTTC.

This clonotype was recorded a few times. The chain uses TRBV20-1 and TRBJ1-2; D perhaps matches TRBD1 (6 bases). The V gene's germline CDR1 is DFQATT and CDR2 SNEGSKA (reference sequence). The ends were cut back, 7 bases at V and 3 bases at J, with 18 bases in the middle. The CDR3 length is 14 residues. The CDR3 bases are TGCAGTGTTCATACCCCCGGGACATACTATGGCTACACCTTC. Encoded protein: CSVHTPGTYYGYTF.

The CDR3 DNA reads as TGTGCCAGCAGCCCTCGGACAGATACCTACGAGCAGTACTTC. Translated: CASSPRTDTYEQYF. V gene TRBV12-3 or TRBV12-4 combines with J gene TRBJ2-7; TRBD1 is a possible D gene (6 bases). The length of the CDR3 is 14 residues. V was shortened by 6 bases and J by 2 bases, with 14 bases between the two germline ends.

The chain joins TRBV6-1 to TRBJ1-3; 7 bases agree with TRBD1. After removal of 6 bases from V and 4 bases from J, the junction contained 6 bases not matched to a gene. The germline V gene has CDR1 MNHNS and CDR2 SASEGT. The CDR3 extends over 14 amino acids. The DNA for the CDR3 is TGTGCCAGCAGCGACGGGACAGCCGGAAACACCATATATTTT. This encodes CASSDGTAGNTIYF.

The gene calls are TRBV20-1 and TRBJ2-1, with TRBD2 matching over 10 bases. The V and J ends lost 1 base and 7 bases, in that order; junction bases with no gene match: 7. The germline V gene encodes CDR1 DFQATT and CDR2 SNEGSKA (reference sequence). CDR3 length equals 15 residues. CDR3 residues: CSARVGSSGSNEQFF. As DNA, the CDR3 is TGCAGTGCTAGAGTAGGGTCTAGCGGGAGTAATGAGCAGTTCTTC.

This clonotype appeared a few times. The V gene is TRBV5-1, the J gene TRBJ1-1, with D unresolved. Trimming removed 5 bases at V and 3 bases at J, with 11 bases between. Germline V gene sequence: CDR1 SGHRS, CDR2 YFSETQ. The CDR3 has 13 amino acids. The CDR3 bases are TGCGCCAGCAGGACGGAAGTAGACACTGAAGCTTTCTTT. As protein: CASRTEVDTEAFF.

The V and J genes are TRBV6-4 and TRBJ2-6, with unresolved D. Germline V lookup: CDR1 MRHNA, CDR2 SNTAGT. The CDR3 totals 18 residues. V lost 5 bases, J lost 0 bases, and 17 bases lay in between. The CDR3, as DNA: TGTGCCAGCAGTCCCGACGGGCTTGCTATCTCTGGGGCCAACGTCCTGACTTTC. Translating gives CASSPDGLAISGANVLTF.

CDR3 nucleotide sequence: TGTGCCAGCAGCGCCGGAAAAAACATTCAGTACTTC. It translates to CASSAGKNIQYF. The chain links TRBV5-6 to TRBJ2-4; the D is unclear. This CDR3 is 12 amino acids long. Germline CDR1 reads SGHDT; CDR2 reads YYEEEE. V was cut by 4 bases and J by 4 bases, with 6 bases left in between. Full variable domain (outside the CDR3, taken from reference TRBV5-6 and TRBJ2-4): DAGVTQSPTHLIKTRGQQVTLRCSPKSGHDTVSWYQQALGQGPQFIFQYYEEEERQRGNFPDRFSGHQFPNYSSELNVNALLLGDSALYLCASSAGKNIQYFGAGTRLSVL.

This chain uses TRBV6-5 with TRBJ1-1, with a possible D match to TRBD1 (5 bases). This CDR3 is 15 amino acids long. Per the germline V gene, CDR1 is MNHEY and CDR2 is SVGAGI. Trimming removed 0 bases at V and 1 base at J, with 9 bases between. This chain's CDR3 is CASSYSSGGNTEAFF. In DNA, the CDR3 is TGTGCCAGCAGTTACTCGAGCGGGGGGAACACTGAAGCTTTCTTT.

The chain links TRBV20-1 to TRBJ1-1, with no clear D. The CDR3 is made up of 13 amino acids. V lost 6 bases to trimming and J lost 1 base, with 12 bases between them. CDR1 and CDR2 (germline): DFQATT, SNEGSKA (reference sequence). The CDR3 protein is CSASRFPNTEAFF. CDR3 coding DNA: TGCAGTGCCTCCCGGTTCCCGAACACTGAAGCTTTCTTT.